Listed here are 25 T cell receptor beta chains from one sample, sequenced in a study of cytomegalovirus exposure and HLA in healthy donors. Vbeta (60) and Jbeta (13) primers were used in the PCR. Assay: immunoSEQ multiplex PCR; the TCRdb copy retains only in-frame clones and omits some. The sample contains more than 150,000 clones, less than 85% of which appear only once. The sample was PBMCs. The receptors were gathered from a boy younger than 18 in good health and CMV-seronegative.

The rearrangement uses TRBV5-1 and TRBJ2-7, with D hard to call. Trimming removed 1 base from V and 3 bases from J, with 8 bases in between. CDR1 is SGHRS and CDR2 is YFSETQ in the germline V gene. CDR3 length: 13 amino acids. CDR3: CASSLYRDYEQYF. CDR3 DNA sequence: TGCGCCAGCAGCTTGTACCGAGACTACGAGCAGTACTTC.

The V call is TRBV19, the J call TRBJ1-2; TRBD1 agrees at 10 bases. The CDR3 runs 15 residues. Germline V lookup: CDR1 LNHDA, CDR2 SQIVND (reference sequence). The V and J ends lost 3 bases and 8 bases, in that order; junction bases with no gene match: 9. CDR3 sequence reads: CASSIRDRGPEGYTF. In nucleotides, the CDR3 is TGTGCCAGTAGTATTAGAGACAGGGGGCCGGAAGGCTACACCTTC.

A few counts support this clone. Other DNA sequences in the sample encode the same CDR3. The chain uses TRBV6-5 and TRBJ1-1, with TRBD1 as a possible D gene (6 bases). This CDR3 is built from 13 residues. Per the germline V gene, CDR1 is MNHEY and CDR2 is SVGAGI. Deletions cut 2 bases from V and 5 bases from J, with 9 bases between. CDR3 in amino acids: CASSYGRGTEAFF. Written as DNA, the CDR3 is TGTGCCAGCAGTTACGGTAGGGGGACTGAAGCTTTCTTT.

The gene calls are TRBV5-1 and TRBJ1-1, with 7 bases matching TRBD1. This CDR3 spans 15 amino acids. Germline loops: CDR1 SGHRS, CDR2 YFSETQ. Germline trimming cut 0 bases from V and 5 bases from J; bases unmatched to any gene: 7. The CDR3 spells CASSLEWGQRTEAFF. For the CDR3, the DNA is TGCGCCAGCAGCTTGGAGTGGGGACAGAGGACTGAAGCTTTCTTT.

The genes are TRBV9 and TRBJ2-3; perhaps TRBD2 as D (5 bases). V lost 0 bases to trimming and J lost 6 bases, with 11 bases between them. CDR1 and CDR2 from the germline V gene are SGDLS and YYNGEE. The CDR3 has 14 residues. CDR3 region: CASSVEQRTDTQYF. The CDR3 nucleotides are TGTGCCAGCAGCGTAGAACAGCGGACTGATACGCAGTATTTT.

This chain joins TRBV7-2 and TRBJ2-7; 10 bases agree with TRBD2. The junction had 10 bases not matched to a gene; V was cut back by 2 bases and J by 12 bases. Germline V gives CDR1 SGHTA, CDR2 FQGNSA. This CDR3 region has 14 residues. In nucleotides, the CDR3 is TGTGCCAGCAGCTTATTTCTAGCGGGAGATAGCGGGTACTTC. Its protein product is CASSLFLAGDSGYF.

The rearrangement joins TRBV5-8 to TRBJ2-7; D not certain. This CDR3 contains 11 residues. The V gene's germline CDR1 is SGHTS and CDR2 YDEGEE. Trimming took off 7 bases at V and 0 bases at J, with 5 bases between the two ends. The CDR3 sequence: CASGSSYEQYF. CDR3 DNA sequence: TGTGCCAGCGGCAGCTCCTACGAGCAGTACTTC.

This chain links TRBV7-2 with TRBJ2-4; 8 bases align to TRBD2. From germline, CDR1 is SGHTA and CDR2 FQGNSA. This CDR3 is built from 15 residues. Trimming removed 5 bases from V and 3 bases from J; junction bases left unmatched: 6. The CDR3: CASSPAGARKNIQYF. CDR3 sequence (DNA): TGTGCCAGCAGCCCAGCGGGGGCCCGCAAAAACATTCAGTACTTC. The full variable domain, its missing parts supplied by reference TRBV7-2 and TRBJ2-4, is GAGVSQSPSNKVTEKGKDVELRCDPISGHTALYWYRQSLGQGLEFLIYFQGNSAPDKSGLPSDRFSAERTGGSVSTLTIQRTQQEDSAVYLCASSPAGARKNIQYFGAGTRLSVL.

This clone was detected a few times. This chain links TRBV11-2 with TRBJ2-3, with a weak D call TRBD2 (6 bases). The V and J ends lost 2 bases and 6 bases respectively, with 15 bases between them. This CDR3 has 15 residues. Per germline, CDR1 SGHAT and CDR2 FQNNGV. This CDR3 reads CASSLNPGREDTQYF. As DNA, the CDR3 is TGTGCCAGCAGCTTAAACCCGGGCCGGGAGGATACGCAGTATTTT.

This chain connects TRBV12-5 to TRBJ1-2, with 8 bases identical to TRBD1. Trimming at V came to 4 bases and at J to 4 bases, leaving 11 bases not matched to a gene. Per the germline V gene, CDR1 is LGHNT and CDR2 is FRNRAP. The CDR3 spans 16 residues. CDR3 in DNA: TGTGCTAGTGGTTCTCAACACTCACAGGGGGGCTATGGCTACACCTTC. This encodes CASGSQHSQGGYGYTF.

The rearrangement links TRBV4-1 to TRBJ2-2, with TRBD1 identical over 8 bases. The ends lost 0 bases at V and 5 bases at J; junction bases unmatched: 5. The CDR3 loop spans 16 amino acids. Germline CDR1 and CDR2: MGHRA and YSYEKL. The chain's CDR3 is CASSQEPGGETGELFF. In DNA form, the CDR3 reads TGCGCCAGCAGCCAAGAACCAGGGGGCGAAACCGGGGAGCTGTTTTTT.

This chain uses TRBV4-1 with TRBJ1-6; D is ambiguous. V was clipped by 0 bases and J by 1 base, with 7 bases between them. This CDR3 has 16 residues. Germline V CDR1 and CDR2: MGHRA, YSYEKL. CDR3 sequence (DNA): TGCGCCAGCAGCCAAGATGGCAGATCCTATAATTCACCCCTCCACTTT. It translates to CASSQDGRSYNSPLHF.

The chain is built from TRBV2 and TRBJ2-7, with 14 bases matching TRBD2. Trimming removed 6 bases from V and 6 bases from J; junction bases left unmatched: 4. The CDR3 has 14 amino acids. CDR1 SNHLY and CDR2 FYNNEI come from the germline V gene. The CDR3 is CASSGTSGGGEQYF. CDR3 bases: TGTGCCAGCAGCGGGACTAGCGGGGGAGGCGAGCAGTACTTC.

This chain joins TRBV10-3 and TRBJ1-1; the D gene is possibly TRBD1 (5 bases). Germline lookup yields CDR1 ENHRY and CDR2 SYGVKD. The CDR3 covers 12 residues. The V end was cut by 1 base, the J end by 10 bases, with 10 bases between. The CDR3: CAISEFTGSAFF. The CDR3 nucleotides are TGTGCCATCAGTGAGTTCACAGGATCAGCTTTCTTT.

CDR3 bases: TGTGCCAGCAGTCAATTTAAGCGGACAGCTGAAGCTTTCTTT. It translates to CASSQFKRTAEAFF. The chain employs TRBV6-5 and TRBJ1-1; D is perhaps TRBD1 (6 bases). The V gene's germline CDR1 is MNHEY and CDR2 SVGAGI. Deletions cut 5 bases from V and 6 bases from J, with 16 bases between. The CDR3 extends over 14 amino acids.

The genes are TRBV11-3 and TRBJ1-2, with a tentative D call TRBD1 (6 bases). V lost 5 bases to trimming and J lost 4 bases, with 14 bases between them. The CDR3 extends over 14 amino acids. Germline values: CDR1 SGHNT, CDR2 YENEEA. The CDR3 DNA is TGTGCCAGCAGCCCAACGACAGGTGGCTATGGCTACACCTTC. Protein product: CASSPTTGGYGYTF. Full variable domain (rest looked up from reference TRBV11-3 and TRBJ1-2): EAGVVQSPRYKIIEKKQPVAFWCNPISGHNTLYWYLQNLGQGPELLIRYENEEAVDDSQLPKDRFSAERLKGVDSTLKIQPAELGDSAVYLCASSPTTGGYGYTFGSGTRLTVV.

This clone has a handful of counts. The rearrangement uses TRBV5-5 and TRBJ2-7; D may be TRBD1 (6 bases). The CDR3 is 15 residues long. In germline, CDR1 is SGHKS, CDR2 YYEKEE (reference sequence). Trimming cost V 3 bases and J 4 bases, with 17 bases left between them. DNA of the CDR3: TGTGCCAGCAGCTCCGAACTCACAGGGATTTACGAGCAGTACTTC. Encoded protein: CASSSELTGIYEQYF.

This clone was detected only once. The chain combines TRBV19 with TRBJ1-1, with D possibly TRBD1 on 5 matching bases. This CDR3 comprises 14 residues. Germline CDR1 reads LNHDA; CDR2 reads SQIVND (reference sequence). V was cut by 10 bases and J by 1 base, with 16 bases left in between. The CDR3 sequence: CATTIGHSNTEAFF. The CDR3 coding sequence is TGTGCCACCACAATCGGACATTCGAACACTGAAGCTTTCTTT.

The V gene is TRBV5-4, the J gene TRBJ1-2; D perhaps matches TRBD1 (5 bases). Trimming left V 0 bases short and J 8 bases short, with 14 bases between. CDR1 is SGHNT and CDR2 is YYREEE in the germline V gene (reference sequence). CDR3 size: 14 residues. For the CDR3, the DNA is TGTGCCAGCAGCTTGGAGGGGAACCCGGGCGGCTACACCTTC. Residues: CASSLEGNPGGYTF.

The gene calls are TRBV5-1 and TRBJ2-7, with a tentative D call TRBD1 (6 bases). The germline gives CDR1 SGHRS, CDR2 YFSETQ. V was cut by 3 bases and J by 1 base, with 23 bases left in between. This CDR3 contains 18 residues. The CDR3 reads CASSSKLNIRDISYEQYF. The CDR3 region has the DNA TGCGCCAGCAGCTCCAAACTGAATATCCGGGACATATCCTACGAGCAGTACTTC.

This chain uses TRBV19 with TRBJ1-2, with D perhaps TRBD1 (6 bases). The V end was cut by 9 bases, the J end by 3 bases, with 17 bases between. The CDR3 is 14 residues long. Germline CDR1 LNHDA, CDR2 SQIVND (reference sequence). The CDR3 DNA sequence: TGTGCCAGCGACACAGGGTCCATGGACTATGGCTACACCTTC. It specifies CASDTGSMDYGYTF.

The CDR3 nucleotides are TGTGCCAGCAGCTGGGTAGTGATGGGGGCGTACGATTCACCCCTCCACTTT. It codes for CASSWVVMGAYDSPLHF. This chain joins TRBV5-6 and TRBJ1-6; TRBD1 might be the D (6 bases). V was shortened by 3 bases and J by 8 bases, with 21 bases between the two germline ends. The germline CDR1 and CDR2 sequences are SGHDT and YYEEEE. This CDR3 is 17 amino acids long.

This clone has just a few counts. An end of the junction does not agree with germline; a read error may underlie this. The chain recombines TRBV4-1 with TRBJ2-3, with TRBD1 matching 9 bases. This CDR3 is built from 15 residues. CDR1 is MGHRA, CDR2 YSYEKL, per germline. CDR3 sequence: CASSRTSFSGQGLDF. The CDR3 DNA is TGCGCCAGCAGCCGCACCTCTTTCTCGGGACAGGGTCTGGATTTT.

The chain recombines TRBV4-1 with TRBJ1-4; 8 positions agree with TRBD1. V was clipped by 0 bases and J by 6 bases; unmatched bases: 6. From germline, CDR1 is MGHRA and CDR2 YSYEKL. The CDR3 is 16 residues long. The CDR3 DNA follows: TGCGCCAGCAGCCAAGAGGCGGCGGACAGGGATGAAAAACTGTTTTTT. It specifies CASSQEAADRDEKLFF.

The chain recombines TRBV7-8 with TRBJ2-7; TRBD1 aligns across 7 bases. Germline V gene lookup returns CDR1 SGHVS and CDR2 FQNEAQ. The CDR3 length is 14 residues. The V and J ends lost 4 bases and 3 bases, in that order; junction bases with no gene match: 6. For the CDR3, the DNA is TGTGCCAGCAGCTCCAACACAGGGGACTACGAGCAGTACTTC. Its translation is CASSSNTGDYEQYF. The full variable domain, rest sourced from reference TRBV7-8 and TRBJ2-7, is GAGVSQSPRYKVAKRGQDVALRCDPISGHVSLFWYQQALGQGPEFLTYFQNEAQLDKSGLPSDRFFAERPEGSVSTLKIQRTQQEDSAVYLCASSSNTGDYEQYFGPGTRLTVT.